This entry lists 4 T cell receptor beta chains sequenced from one sample in a study of CD8 T cells in ankylosing spondylitis. Study conclusions and caveats: A motif in TCR beta, a set of 8 or 9 highly homologous variants, appeared characteristic of ankylosing spondylitis blood.

Their specific antigens are unknown. TCRdb analysed the 5' RACE reads with MiXCR anew, one entry per CDR3 protein. Here the sample spans around 770,000 distinct CDR3 sequences, 12% being singletons. The sample consisted of blood, either unsorted or a sorted T cell fraction (not recorded which). The source is a male donor with ankylosing spondylitis.

At least ten counts were recorded for this clonotype. V is TRBV20-1 and J is TRBJ1-3; D gene ambiguous. This CDR3 spans 12 amino acids. V was pared by 6 bases and J by 7 bases, with 13 bases between. Germline V gene lookup returns CDR1 DFQATT and CDR2 SNEGSKA (reference sequence). The CDR3 loop is CSAEGPPNTIYF. As DNA, the CDR3 is TGCAGTGCCGAGGGTCCCCCCAACACCATATATTTT.

This chain joins TRBV7-2 and TRBJ2-7; D is unclear. In germline, CDR1 is SGHTA, CDR2 FQGNSA. This CDR3 is 12 amino acids long. The V end was cut by 5 bases, the J end by 6 bases, with 11 bases between. The CDR3 DNA reads TGTGCCAGCAGCGTAGGCGCCCCCGAGCAGTACTTC. Residues: CASSVGAPEQYF.

This clonotype occurred a few times. This chain joins TRBV20-1 and TRBJ1-5; D is unclear. Deletions cut 4 bases from V and 0 bases from J, with 7 bases between. The V gene's germline CDR1 is DFQATT and CDR2 SNEGSKA (reference sequence). The CDR3 contains 13 residues. CDR3 sequence: CSATAASNQPQHF. The CDR3 DNA reads as TGCAGTGCTACCGCAGCTAGCAATCAGCCCCAGCATTTT.

This clonotype was observed a handful of times. The chain links TRBV9 to TRBJ2-1; 8 bases are a match to TRBD2. The CDR3 consists of 15 residues. V shed 2 bases, J shed 7 bases, and the junction held 8 bases outside the gene matches. Germline V gene sequence: CDR1 SGDLS, CDR2 YYNGEE. CDR3: CASSVGGTRRNEQFF. CDR3 coding DNA: TGTGCCAGCAGCGTGGGCGGGACTAGACGGAATGAGCAGTTCTTC.